This T cell receptor delta chain was found in a study of Vδ1+ human thymocytes. Sequences come from RNA converted to cDNA by reverse transcription. The CDR3 regions were amplified by multiplex PCR from V-gene primers to a constant-region primer. TCRdb re-called clones from the multiplex PCR reads via CATT. The data contain 20,000 to 25,000 delta-chain clones, around 7.4% of them singletons. Note on this clone: Its target is unknown.

CDR1 GEAIGNYY and CDR2 EKD come from the germline V gene. V lost 0 bases, J lost 9 bases, and 12 bases stayed unmatched. The CDR3 is 17 amino acids. General study findings and limits: TRG sequences recurred across donors, whereas TRD sequences stayed essentially private. In the thymus, TRG and TRD repertoires looked highly polyclonal with Gaussian CDR3 lengths. Approximately 20% of thymic delta-chain sequences were Vdelta2, with few Vdelta3, unlike blood Vdelta1+ controls. Bulk repertoire data may be misinterpreted because of unexpected Vdelta2 sequences.

This TCR derives from a child under two years old who had congenital heart surgery. The material sequenced was Vdelta1+ gamma-delta thymocytes from the thymus. The subset is: FACS-sorted CD3+ TCRalphabeta- TCRVdelta1+ TCRVdelta2- thymocytes. The gene calls are TRDV2 and TRDJ1, with 13 positions matching TRDD3. CDR3 in amino acids: CACDTLITGGYGLELIF. CDR3 bases: TGTGCCTGTGACACCCTCATTACTGGGGGATACGGTTTAGAACTCATCTTT.